This entry describes one TCR beta chain. This clone was recorded only once. The specificity of this receptor is unknown. The input lacks base qualities; no much larger clone sits a single base away. This entry is derived from a study of blood T cell repertoires in COVID-19 (dated by TCRdb to about 2020). Broadly, across the study: Collaborator samples came from the United States, Italy and Spain and covered acute and convalescent phases of COVID-19. The prospective study material was composed of cDNA or gDNA derived from T cells, B-cell-depleted T cells, or PBMCs. The dataset comprised deeply sampled blood TCRbeta repertoires from subjects exposed to, actively infected with, or recovered from COVID-19. The repertoires were released in a freely available public database meant as a resource for research on the immune response to SARS-CoV-2. The samples were drawn from the first 160 participants of the ongoing ImmuneRACE study and from 1,254 subjects provided by 6 global collaborators. Nearly every sample came with metadata listing a de-identified subject ID, COVID-19 status, age in years and sex. HLA class I and class II types, where available, came from metadata supplied by the sample provider rather than from assay-based typing.

Samples from volunteer blood donors who had recovered from COVID-19 were contributed by a second Seattle source. Whole blood was collected in K2EDTA tubes by collaborating institutions according to the institutions' own protocols. For TCRbeta analysis, collaborator samples were shipped as frozen whole blood, as isolated PBMCs, or as DNA extracted from either sample type. Sequences SGDLS (CDR1) and YYNGEE (CDR2) are obtained from the germline V gene. V loses 0 bases, J loses 5 bases, and the germline ends lie 13 bases apart. The CDR3, cysteine through phenylalanine, is 15 amino acids long. This entry keeps only the CDR3 DNA: 45 bases, framed from base 1. TCRbeta CDR3 regions were amplified from genomic DNA by means of the immunoSEQ Assay, a bias-controlled multiplex PCR. Processing in the source paper ran as follows. Within the assay, amplification of reference gene primers was used to estimate how many nucleated cells each sample contained. To quantify the absolute abundance of each unique TCRbeta CDR3 rearrangement, sequence reads were collapsed and filtered. Productive Simpson clonality was computed per sample as the square root of Simpson's diversity index over productive rearrangements. In TCRdb, the immuneACCESS table is reduced to in-frame sequences with V and J assigned. These tables do not hold every clone; where another copy was compared, an unresolved V gene accounts for under half, and the others remain unexplained. The V and J calls and clone size come from that table; D and trimming were worked out from the DNA. In all, the sample holds 150,000 to 200,000 clones, and about 89% of those were seen once. 1.5% to 2% of the sample is taken by the ten largest.

What the work shows at the level of the full study, not this receptor alone: Clinical and demographic metadata were provided uncurated, with the amount varying by source and participant.

The chain employs TRBV9 and TRBJ2-3; the D gene lacks a confident call. This sequence was found in a man younger than 30 who had recovered from COVID-19. Sequenced material: peripheral blood. The CDR3 region: CASSVGRSTIDTQYF. Here is the DNA: TGTGCCAGCAGCGTAGGACGGAGCACAATAGATACGCAGTATTTT.